Following are 13 T cell receptor beta chains from one sample sequenced in a study of T-cell reconstitution after alpha-beta-depleted transplantation in children. During its preparation, the TCRbeta library received unique molecular identifiers. TCRdb fed the PCR reads into MiXCR, producing one record per CDR3 protein. The sample yields around 200,000 distinct CDR3 sequences, about a tenth seen once. The material was PBMCs, obtained before TCRalphabeta/CD19-depleted stem cell transplant. Receptor source: a child less than two years old with acute myeloid leukemia, due to receive a stem cell transplant.

The table lists this clonotype with many counts. The chain joins TRBV24-1 to TRBJ2-3; D is undetermined. From germline, CDR1 is KGHDR and CDR2 SFDVKD. This CDR3 region has 12 residues. Trimming left V 1 base short and J 5 bases short, with 3 bases between. CDR3 protein: CATSDLLDTQYF. The CDR3 nucleotides are TGTGCCACCAGTGATTTACTAGATACGCAGTATTTT.

This clonotype was detected many times. The V gene is TRBV20-1, the J gene TRBJ1-1, with D unclear. CDR1 DFQATT and CDR2 SNEGSKA come from the germline V gene (reference sequence). CDR3 length: 9 residues. The chain's CDR3 is CRVNTEAFF. CDR3 coding DNA: TGCAGGGTTAACACTGAAGCTTTCTTT.

This clonotype was seen at least ten times. The chain links TRBV30 to TRBJ2-2; D assignment may be TRBD1 or TRBD2 (6 bases each). V was clipped by 1 base and J by 4 bases, with 10 bases between them. This CDR3 contains 14 residues. In germline, CDR1 is GTSNPN, CDR2 SVGIG (reference sequence). The DNA for the CDR3 is TGTGCCTGGAGTGGAGGGGGAGGCACCGGGGAGCTGTTTTTT. Protein: CAWSGGGGTGELFF. The variable domain in full, completed from reference TRBV30 and TRBJ2-2, reads SQTIHQWPATLVQPVGSPLSLECTVEGTSNPNLYWYRQAAGRGLQLLFYSVGIGQISSEVPQNLSASRPQDRQFILSSKKLLLSDSGFYLCAWSGGGGTGELFFGEGSRLTVL.

This clonotype was found many times. V and J are TRBV5-5 and TRBJ1-5; D call uncertain. The CDR3 totals 15 residues. Trimming left V 2 bases short and J 1 base short, with 10 bases between. Germline-derived CDR1 and CDR2 are SGHKS and YYEKEE (reference sequence). The CDR3 is CASSFSVLSNQPQHF. The CDR3 DNA is TGTGCCAGCAGCTTTAGCGTCTTGAGCAATCAGCCCCAGCATTTT.

This clonotype has just one count. This may be a read error: a much more frequent sequence differs by one nucleotide. The chain carries TRBV3-1 and TRBJ2-2; 10 nucleotides match TRBD1. This CDR3 contains 20 residues. CDR1 and CDR2 from the germline V gene are LGHDT and YNNKEL (reference sequence). Here the CDR3 reads CASSHPVILVGTGDTGELSF. The CDR3 region has the DNA TGTGCCAGCAGCCATCCCGTGATCCTTGTAGGGACAGGGGACACCGGGGAGCTGTCTTTT.

This clonotype was counted many times. V and J are TRBV12-3 or TRBV12-4 and TRBJ2-7, with 7 bases lining up with TRBD1. The CDR3 contains 15 residues. V was pared by 6 bases and J by 0 bases, with 8 bases of the junction left unmatched. CDR3 protein: CASSGTGTVSYEQYF. The CDR3 DNA follows: TGTGCCAGCAGCGGCACCGGGACAGTCTCCTACGAGCAGTACTTC.

This clonotype was seen more than once but under ten times. This may arise from a read error, as a much more abundant clone is one base away. V gene TRBV4-2 combines with J gene TRBJ2-1, with a weak D call TRBD1 (5 bases). V was shortened by 8 bases and J by 12 bases, with 23 bases between the two germline ends. CDR3 length: 14 residues. Per the germline V gene, CDR1 is LGHNA and CDR2 is YNFKEQ. The CDR3 loop is CASGPVGLGQVQFF. The CDR3 nucleotides read TGTGCCAGCGGCCCGGTGGGTTTGGGGCAGGTGCAGTTCTTC.

This clonotype was detected a few times. CDR3 in amino acids: CASSRVPNYGYTF. The CDR3 coding sequence is TGTGCCAGCAGTCGTGTGCCTAACTATGGCTACACCTTC. The gene calls are TRBV28 and TRBJ1-2, with no clear D. CDR1 is MDHEN and CDR2 is SYDVKM in the germline V gene. The CDR3 runs to 13 residues. Deletions cut 5 bases from V and 0 bases from J, with 7 bases between.

There are many counts of this clonotype. The chain employs TRBV6-2 or TRBV6-3 and TRBJ2-7; 12 nucleotides agree with TRBD2. Trimming at V came to 10 bases and at J to 4 bases, leaving 5 bases not matched to a gene. CDR1 is MNHEY and CDR2 is SVGEGT in the germline V gene. The CDR3 has 13 residues. CDR3 bases: TGTGCCACACGGACTAGCGGGACTTACGAGCAGTACTTC. This encodes CATRTSGTYEQYF.

This clonotype was counted ten times or more. The V and J genes are TRBV28 and TRBJ2-7; 15 bases align to TRBD2. CDR1 and CDR2 from the germline V gene are MDHEN and SYDVKM. The V segment lost 6 bases and the J segment 2 bases; nucleotides outside the gene matches: 5. This CDR3 region has 16 residues. The CDR3 DNA sequence: TGTGCCAGCAGCGGACTAGCGGGAGGGCCTCCCTACGAGCAGTACTTC. This sequence encodes CASSGLAGGPPYEQYF.

This clonotype was seen at least ten times. In nucleotides, the CDR3 is TGTGCCAGCAGCTTAGTCGCCGGGACAGGGGGAACTGAAGCTTTCTTT. Residues: CASSLVAGTGGTEAFF. This sequence joins TRBV7-8 and TRBJ1-1, with 11 positions matching TRBD1. Germline V gene lookup returns CDR1 SGHVS and CDR2 FQNEAQ. The trim removed 1 base at V and 5 bases at J, leaving 6 bases unmatched. CDR3 length equals 16 residues. Supplemented by reference TRBV7-8 and TRBJ1-1, the full variable domain reads GAGVSQSPRYKVAKRGQDVALRCDPISGHVSLFWYQQALGQGPEFLTYFQNEAQLDKSGLPSDRFFAERPEGSVSTLKIQRTQQEDSAVYLCASSLVAGTGGTEAFFGQGTRLTVV.

The sample holds many counts of this clonotype. V usage is TRBV5-6 and J usage is TRBJ2-1, with D perhaps given as TRBD1 or TRBD2 (5 bases each). V was pared by 0 bases and J by 1 base, with 8 bases between. Germline loops: CDR1 SGHDT, CDR2 YYEEEE. The CDR3 loop spans 15 amino acids. The CDR3 DNA reads as TGTGCCAGCAGCTTGGGGGACCGGTCCTACAATGAGCAGTTCTTC. It encodes CASSLGDRSYNEQFF.

This clonotype came up a few times. A much larger clone differs by one base, so this may be a read error. CDR3 in DNA: TGTGCCAGCAGTCCCGACAGGGGCGCTGAAGCTTTCTTT. Translation gives CASSPDRGAEAFF. This chain links TRBV2 with TRBJ1-1; 8 bases line up with TRBD1. The V and J ends lost 5 bases and 6 bases, in that order; junction bases with no gene match: 5. The CDR3 runs 13 residues. Germline V gene lookup returns CDR1 SNHLY and CDR2 FYNNEI.